The rows below give T cell receptor beta chains drawn from one sample of a study of blood T cell repertoires in COVID-19. Only in-frame clones appear in the TCRdb table, and some are missing; sequencing was by immunoSEQ multiplex PCR. The sample shows some 120,000 clones, more than 65% of them seen only once. The sequenced material came from peripheral blood. All receptors come from a human donor in a cohort sampled during active COVID-19. Both conserved end residues are trimmed from each CDR3.

>TRBV30
AWNRPGGGTIDTQY
>TRBV20-1
SAAIRETQY
>TRBV5-1
ASSLAGTRGTDTQY
>TRBV20-1
SASGGYGNQPQH
>TRBV30
AWSTGLQNTEAF
>TRBV10-3
AITRTGGFSDEQY
>TRBV5-4
ASSLGGLQGNYGYT
>TRBV7-2
ASSLARGSTDTQY
>TRBV6-2/TRBV6-3
ASSDGQGDYNEQF
>TRBV4-2
ASSQDSGRSNQPQH
>TRBV29-1
SVRDRGWDNEQF
>TRBV7-2
ASSLDSGRDEQF
>TRBV6-1
ASSEVGGGAGNSPLH
>TRBV6-2/TRBV6-3
ASSYPGTAPGDTQY
>TRBV9
ASCPSGAGNTIY
>TRBV27
ASSPDRDSRTYEQY
>TRBV27
ASPYEQY
>TRBV27
ASSGQLAGGYNEQF
>TRBV7-3
ASKNPGGTGELF
>TRBV20-1
SASAGLLNTEAF
>TRBV15
ATSSLRDIGTGELF
>TRBV27
ASRRIRDRGRYGEKLF
>TRBV13
ASSLGGGNQETQY
>TRBV7-9
ASSQTERRNEAF
>TRBV7-2
ASSLRSAGSEQY
>TRBV7-2
ASSSDRATDTQY
>TRBV19
ASSRMSQGWGATEAF
>TRBV28
ASSSRQFWKSEQY
>TRBV14
ASSQFQGQTEAF
>TRBV7-8
ASSLATSGGVDTQY
>TRBV20-1
SATSKNIQY
>TRBV6-4
ASSDSITRDHEQY
>TRBV11-3
ASSLGQMDEQY
>TRBV5-4
ASSSGGLNTGELF
>TRBV18
ASSTQGAPSESYT
>TRBV3-1/TRBV3-2
ATSGHSGNTIY
>TRBV2
ATTTGMNTEAF
>TRBV7-3
ASSKPGQGVENIQY
>TRBV9
ASSVESGWYEQY
>TRBV27
ASSPKRNSPLH
>TRBV27
ASSGTGAYSYNSPLH
>TRBV7-3
ASSPLPGQGADGANVLT
>TRBV12-3/TRBV12-4
ASSLGARQF
>TRBV18
ASSSTGVVENTEAF
>TRBV14
ASSHSSQETQY